Listed here are 16 T cell receptor beta chains from one sample, sequenced in a study of shared clonotypes between healthy human individuals. Assay used: immunoSEQ multiplex PCR; TCRdb lists only in-frame clones, some missing. Counted here are about 490,000 clones, around 79% occurring once; the ten biggest clones make up about 12%. Input material: PBMCs. Source of these receptors: a woman aged 40 to 50 in good health. Some clones in this sample may be carry-over from other donors' samples.

The chain employs TRBV30 and TRBJ1-6; maybe TRBD1 (6 bases). Germline CDR1 is GTSNPN and CDR2 is SVGIG (reference sequence). V lost 8 bases and J lost 5, with 10 bases in between. The length of the CDR3 is 12 residues. The CDR3 DNA follows: TGTGCCCTACAGGGAAATAATTCACCCCTCCACTTT. This translates into CALQGNNSPLHF.

This chain uses TRBV5-4 with TRBJ1-2, with D possibly being TRBD1 (5 bases). This CDR3 region has 13 residues. CDR1 and CDR2 from the germline V gene are SGHNT and YYREEE (reference sequence). Trimming removed 4 bases from V and 7 bases from J, with 14 bases in between. The CDR3 DNA follows: TGTGCCAGCAGCCCGGTGGGAGGGGTTGGCTACACCTTC. Protein sequence: CASSPVGGVGYTF. Full variable domain (rest looked up from reference TRBV5-4 and TRBJ1-2): ETGVTQSPTHLIKTRGQQVTLRCSSQSGHNTVSWYQQALGQGPQFIFQYYREEENGRGNFPPRFSGLQFPNYSSELNVNALELDDSALYLCASSPVGGVGYTFGSGTRLTVV.

The genes are TRBV18 and TRBJ2-7; 7 nucleotides align to TRBD1. V lost 3 bases to trimming and J lost 6 bases; unmatched junction nucleotides: 8. This CDR3 region has 14 residues. Germline loops: CDR1 KGHSH, CDR2 LQKENI. As DNA, the CDR3 is TGTGCCAGCTCACCGACAGGGAATTCGGGCGAGCAGTACTTC. It codes for CASSPTGNSGEQYF.

This sequence joins TRBV7-9 and TRBJ1-4; TRBD1 might be the D (6 bases). V lost 6 bases to trimming and J lost 5 bases, with 10 bases between them. This CDR3 is built from 13 residues. Germline V gene data show CDR1 as SEHNR and CDR2 as FQNEAQ (reference sequence). This CDR3 reads CASRGGENEKLFF. The CDR3 coding sequence is TGTGCCAGCAGAGGGGGGGAGAATGAAAAACTGTTTTTT. Variable domain in full (rest from reference TRBV7-9 and TRBJ1-4): DTGVSQNPRHKITKRGQNVTFRCDPISEHNRLYWYRQTLGQGPEFLTYFQNEAQLEKSRLLSDRFSAERPKGSFSTLEIQRTEQGDSAMYLCASRGGENEKLFFGSGTQLSVL.

This clone turned up a few times. At the DNA level, this CDR3 is encoded by other sequences in the same sample as well. CDR3 nucleotides: TGTGCCAGCAGTCCGGGACAGAGCTCCTATAATTCACCCCTCCACTTT. This sequence encodes CASSPGQSSYNSPLHF. V and J are TRBV7-2 and TRBJ1-6; 7 positions agree with TRBD1. Germline V CDR1 and CDR2: SGHTA, FQGNSA. The CDR3 has 16 amino acids. With 6 bases clipped from V and 0 bases from J, the junction kept 5 bases outside the gene matches.

CDR3 protein: CASGRREGRDTQYF. CDR3 coding DNA: TGTGCCAGCGGAAGGCGGGAGGGCCGGGATACGCAGTATTTT. The chain couples TRBV19 to TRBJ2-3; 9 bases match TRBD2. The V gene's germline CDR1 is LNHDA and CDR2 SQIVND (reference sequence). The junction had 10 bases not matched to a gene; V was cut back by 9 bases and J by 6 bases. This CDR3 comprises 14 residues.

The chain carries TRBV10-3 and TRBJ2-3; D gene uncertain. The CDR3 extends over 15 amino acids. Germline-derived CDR1 and CDR2 are ENHRY and SYGVKD. V lost 6 bases and J 2 bases, leaving 15 bases between the germline ends. CDR3 amino acids: CAISEGRPDTDTQYF. CDR3 bases: TGTGCCATCAGCGAAGGACGGCCGGACACAGATACGCAGTATTTT.

The genes are TRBV5-4 and TRBJ1-2; 7 bases map to TRBD1. From germline, CDR1 is SGHNT and CDR2 YYREEE (reference sequence). The CDR3 loop spans 14 amino acids. V was clipped by 5 bases and J by 4 bases; unmatched bases: 8. CDR3 DNA: TGTGCCAGCAGTCAACCGGGACAGCCCTATGGCTACACCTTC. Residues: CASSQPGQPYGYTF. The entire variable domain, with the rest obtained from reference TRBV5-4 and TRBJ1-2, is as follows: ETGVTQSPTHLIKTRGQQVTLRCSSQSGHNTVSWYQQALGQGPQFIFQYYREEENGRGNFPPRFSGLQFPNYSSELNVNALELDDSALYLCASSQPGQPYGYTFGSGTRLTVV.

The chain uses TRBV10-3 and TRBJ2-7, with 7 bases identical to TRBD1. J was trimmed by 4 bases and V by 4 bases; bases with no gene match: 10. CDR1 and CDR2 from the germline V gene are ENHRY and SYGVKD. This CDR3 spans 15 amino acids. CDR3 sequence reads: CAISARRDSFYEQYF. CDR3 in DNA: TGTGCCATCAGTGCTCGCCGGGACAGCTTTTACGAGCAGTACTTC.

The rearrangement links TRBV4-3 to TRBJ2-3, with 10 bases fitting TRBD2. This CDR3 is built from 17 residues. Germline V gives CDR1 LGHNA, CDR2 YSLEER. V trimming: 0 bases; J trimming: 3 bases; junction bases outside the gene matches: 6. CDR3 bases: TGCGCCAGCAGCCAAGATCTCCCTAGCGGGAGTACAGATACGCAGTATTTT. Translation: CASSQDLPSGSTDTQYF.

This chain connects TRBV6-1 to TRBJ2-7; D unresolved. The germline CDR1 and CDR2 sequences are MNHNS and SASEGT. V was shortened by 2 bases and J by 0 bases, with 8 bases between the two germline ends. The CDR3 loop spans 14 amino acids. The CDR3 DNA reads TGTGCCAGCAGTGAACTTCCGAGCTCCTACGAGCAGTACTTC. This encodes CASSELPSSYEQYF.

V is TRBV19 and J is TRBJ2-2; 8 nucleotides agree with TRBD2. This CDR3 has 15 residues. Germline assignment: CDR1 LNHDA and CDR2 SQIVND (reference sequence). V dropped 7 bases and J dropped 7; count of bases not matched to a gene: 11. The CDR3 sequence is CASTPRTSLDGELFF. The CDR3 region has the DNA TGTGCCAGTACCCCCCGGACTAGCCTGGACGGGGAGCTGTTTTTT.

The chain combines TRBV7-2 with TRBJ2-7; 9 bases align to TRBD1. Per the germline V gene, CDR1 is SGHTA and CDR2 is FQGNSA. V lost 4 bases, J lost 2 bases, and 6 bases stayed unmatched. The CDR3 is 15 amino acids. The CDR3 DNA is TGTGCCAGCAGCTCTTACGGGACAGGGACCTACGAGCAGTACTTC. Protein sequence: CASSSYGTGTYEQYF. Full variable domain (missing parts from reference TRBV7-2 and TRBJ2-7): GAGVSQSPSNKVTEKGKDVELRCDPISGHTALYWYRQSLGQGLEFLIYFQGNSAPDKSGLPSDRFSAERTGGSVSTLTIQRTQQEDSAVYLCASSSYGTGTYEQYFGPGTRLTVT.

This rearrangement joins TRBV7-9 to TRBJ1-2; 7 bases match TRBD1. The CDR3 is made up of 14 amino acids. The V gene's germline CDR1 is SEHNR and CDR2 FQNEAQ (reference sequence). V shed 4 bases, J shed 4 bases, and the junction held 6 bases outside the gene matches. The CDR3, as DNA: TGTGCCAGCAGCTCCGACAGGGAGGGCTATGGCTACACCTTC. It yields the protein CASSSDREGYGYTF. Full variable domain (missing parts from reference TRBV7-9 and TRBJ1-2): DTGVSQNPRHKITKRGQNVTFRCDPISEHNRLYWYRQTLGQGPEFLTYFQNEAQLEKSRLLSDRFSAERPKGSFSTLEIQRTEQGDSAMYLCASSSDREGYGYTFGSGTRLTVV.

This clone occurred a few times. This may stem from a read error, because a much larger clone lies one nucleotide away. This rearrangement joins TRBV11-3 to TRBJ2-5; 7 bases map to TRBD1. CDR1 SGHNT and CDR2 YENEEA come from the germline V gene. The CDR3 totals 15 residues. In nucleotides, the CDR3 is TGTGCCGGCAGCCGTCGGACAGGAAGCCAAGAGACCCAGTACTTC. This sequence encodes CAGSRRTGSQETQYF.

The chain uses TRBV6-5 and TRBJ2-7, with TRBD2 as a possible D gene (5 bases). Germline assignment: CDR1 MNHEY and CDR2 SVGAGI. The CDR3 spans 14 residues. The germline V and J ends were trimmed by 7 bases and 2 bases, with 15 bases remaining between them. DNA for the CDR3: TGTGCCAGCAAGACCGGGATCGCTACCTACGAGCAGTACTTC. It specifies CASKTGIATYEQYF.